These T cell receptor beta chains were read from a single sample in a study of Ad26.COV2.S vaccination and SARS-CoV-2 variants. Profiled with immunoSEQ multiplex PCR; TCRdb holds only in-frame clones, not every one. The sample holds some 290,000 clones, about 86% seen once. The material sequenced was peripheral blood, taken in a trial of Ad26.COV2.S vaccine versus placebo. The receptors derive from a person between 18 and 60 years old who received the Ad26.COV2.S COVID-19 vaccine or a placebo. Each CDR3 is given with its conserved first and last residue. The order of the fields is J gene, V gene, D gene, clone size, CDR3 DNA, CDR3 protein. The D gene is left open where the match is weak. Size is stated for part of the rows, as once, few or many counts, or as a class when the clone is expanded.

TRBJ1-1 | TRBV20-1 | NA | NA | TGCAGTGCTAGTAATAAAGGGGAAGCTTTCTTT | CSASNKGEAFF
TRBJ2-3 | TRBV13 | TRBD1 | few | TGTGCCAGCAGCCTATGGACAGGGCAAGAGGTCAGAGGTACGCAGTATTTT | CASSLWTGQEVRGTQYF
TRBJ1-5 | TRBV10-3 | NA | NA | TGTGCCCTCAGTCAGGGTGCTGGTCAGCCCCAGCATTTT | CALSQGAGQPQHF
TRBJ2-1 | TRBV9 | NA | NA | TGTGCCAGCAGCGTAGGTAGGTTATACAGGGCCGACTTCAATGAGCAGTTCTTC | CASSVGRLYRADFNEQFF
TRBJ1-6 | TRBV9 | NA | NA | TGTGCCAGCAGCCCGGACATCAATTCACCCCTCCACTTT | CASSPDINSPLHF
TRBJ2-7 | TRBV3-1/TRBV3-2 | TRBD1 | NA | TGTGCCAGCAGCCACCTTAGACAGGGTGGCGACGAGCAGTACTTC | CASSHLRQGGDEQYF
TRBJ1-1 | TRBV5-4 | NA | once | TGTGCCAGCAGCTTGGTCCTCAAAGCCACCATGAACACTGAAGCTTTCTTT | CASSLVLKATMNTEAFF
TRBJ1-5 | TRBV4-1 | NA | NA | TGCGCCAGCAGCCAGAGGACAGAGAGCAATCAGCCCCAGCATTTT | CASSQRTESNQPQHF
TRBJ1-2 | TRBV25-1 | NA | NA | TGTGCCACCGAGGGGATGAGTAGTTATGGCTACACCTTC | CATEGMSSYGYTF
TRBJ1-1 | TRBV6-6 | NA | NA | TGTGCCAGCATTCAAGGGCAGGGAGACACTGAAGCTTTCTTT | CASIQGQGDTEAFF
TRBJ2-3 | TRBV4-2 | TRBD2 | NA | TGTGCCAGCAGCCCAGGGACTAGCGAAGATACGCAGTATTTT | CASSPGTSEDTQYF
TRBJ2-2 | TRBV19 | TRBD1 | NA | TGTGCCAGTAGTCCCCGGCGACAGGGGACGAACACCGGGGAGCTGTTTTTT | CASSPRRQGTNTGELFF
TRBJ2-5 | TRBV4-1 | TRBD2 | NA | TGCGCCAGCAGCCAAGGGGGGACTAGCGGAGAGACCCAGTACTTC | CASSQGGTSGETQYF
TRBJ1-5 | TRBV5-6 | TRBD1 | NA | TGTGCCAGCAGCTCAGGACAGGGCACCACCCTCAATCAGCCCCAGCATTTT | CASSSGQGTTLNQPQHF
TRBJ1-1 | TRBV18 | NA | NA | TGTGCCAGCTCACAGGGGGTCACTGAAGCTTTCTTT | CASSQGVTEAFF
TRBJ1-1 | TRBV4-1 | NA | NA | TGCGCCAGCAGCCAAGCTCTTAAGGGGCCTAGGGGGGCTGAAGCTTTCTTT | CASSQALKGPRGAEAFF
TRBJ2-5 | TRBV12-3/TRBV12-4 | NA | NA | TGTGCCAGCAGTCCAGGGGAGACCCAGTACTTC | CASSPGETQYF
TRBJ2-2 | TRBV18 | TRBD1 | NA | TGTGCCAGCTCACCAAGACAGGGTATCACCGGGGAGCTGTTTTTT | CASSPRQGITGELFF
TRBJ2-5 | TRBV2 | NA | NA | TGTGCCAGCAGTGAAGGGGGGACAAATCAAGAGACCCAGTACTTC | CASSEGGTNQETQYF
TRBJ1-6 | TRBV14 | NA | few | TGTGCCAGCAGCCAAGATAGGGGGGTCGGGTTGGGCGACCTCCACTTT | CASSQDRGVGLGDLHF
TRBJ1-5 | TRBV2 | NA | NA | TGTGCCAGTGTAGGACAGCCAAATCAGCCCCAGCATTTT | CASVGQPNQPQHF
TRBJ1-2 | TRBV6-5 | NA | NA | TGTGCCACCCGACGCGCGGCAACAGGAATCTATGGCTACACCTTC | CATRRAATGIYGYTF
TRBJ2-7 | TRBV7-9 | NA | NA | TGTGCCAGCAGCTCTCGGAGGAGCTACGAGCAGTACTTC | CASSSRRSYEQYF
TRBJ2-7 | TRBV6-1 | TRBD1 | NA | TGTGCCAGCAGTGAGGACAGGCTCGGCGAGCAGTACTTC | CASSEDRLGEQYF
TRBJ1-6 | TRBV19 | TRBD1 | NA | TGTGCCAGTAGTATCACAGGGGAGGATTCACCCCTCCACTTT | CASSITGEDSPLHF
TRBJ1-2 | TRBV4-3 | NA | few | TGCGCCAGCAGCCAACCCGACGGAGTTGGCTACACCTTC | CASSQPDGVGYTF
TRBJ1-2 | TRBV6-1 | TRBD1 | once | TGTGCCAGCAGTGAAATATTGGGACAGGGTGCGAACTATGGCTACACCTTC | CASSEILGQGANYGYTF
TRBJ2-3 | TRBV7-2 | NA | NA | TGTGCCAGCCTATTAAGGGGCCCGGCCGATACGCAGTATTTT | CASLLRGPADTQYF
TRBJ2-7 | TRBV5-4 | TRBD2 | NA | TGTGCCAGCAGCTTCACCGGGGGGTCCTCCTACGAGCAGTACTTC | CASSFTGGSSYEQYF
TRBJ2-1 | TRBV4-1 | NA | NA | TGCGCCAGCAGCCAAGATCGGGACTCCTTGGATGAGCAGTTCTTC | CASSQDRDSLDEQFF
TRBJ2-7 | TRBV7-2 | NA | NA | TGTGCCAGCAGCTTGGCCCCGGGGTTCACCTACGAGCAGTACTTC | CASSLAPGFTYEQYF
TRBJ2-1 | TRBV11-2 | NA | NA | TGTGCCAGCAAGGCGACCCGCTCCTACAATGAGCAGTTCTTC | CASKATRSYNEQFF
TRBJ1-6 | TRBV7-2 | NA | NA | TGTGCCAGCAGCTTAGTCGCACCCCTCCACTTT | CASSLVAPLHF
TRBJ2-1 | TRBV29-1 | NA | NA | TGCAGCGTTGACCGACAGTACGAGCAGTTCTTC | CSVDRQYEQFF
TRBJ1-2 | TRBV6-1 | TRBD1 | once | TGTGCCAGCAGTGGCCCCTCTTACTACAGGGGGCGGCTCTGGGGCTACACCTTC | CASSGPSYYRGRLWGYTF
TRBJ2-3 | TRBV19 | TRBD2 | NA | TGTGCCAGTAGTACAACTAGCGATTCGGAGGATACGCAGTATTTT | CASSTTSDSEDTQYF
TRBJ2-3 | TRBV5-1 | TRBD1 | NA | TGCGCCAGCAGCTTCCTCGGGACAGGGGTTTCAGATACGCAGTATTTT | CASSFLGTGVSDTQYF
TRBJ2-3 | TRBV12-5 | NA | NA | TGTGCTAGTGGTTTGGGAAGGGTGGCGCAGTATTTT | CASGLGRVAQYF
TRBJ1-3 | TRBV5-1 | NA | few | TGCGCCAGCAGCTTGGAAGGTGCCGTCGACACCATATATTTT | CASSLEGAVDTIYF
TRBJ1-2 | TRBV6-1 | NA | NA | TGTGCCAGCAGTGAAAACGGATGGATCAACTATGGCTACACCTTC | CASSENGWINYGYTF
TRBJ2-1 | TRBV24-1 | NA | NA | TGTGCCACCAGTGATAACCGCCTGCCCTACAATGAGCAGTTCTTC | CATSDNRLPYNEQFF
TRBJ1-1 | TRBV6-2/TRBV6-3 | TRBD1 | many | TGTGCCAGCAGTTATTCTACAGGGGTGGCCACTGAAGCTTTCTTT | CASSYSTGVATEAFF
TRBJ1-1 | TRBV5-6 | NA | NA | TGTGCCAGCAGCTTGGAAGGGGTCCAGAACACTGAAGCTTTCTTT | CASSLEGVQNTEAFF
TRBJ1-2 | TRBV9 | NA | NA | TGTGCCAGCAGCGTAGGCCCGGGGGGTTACGGCTACACCTTC | CASSVGPGGYGYTF
TRBJ1-5 | TRBV30 | TRBD1 | NA | TGTGCCTGGAGCCAGGGGGACGGTAACTTCAATCAGCCCCAGCATTTT | CAWSQGDGNFNQPQHF
TRBJ1-3 | TRBV9 | NA | NA | TGTGCCAGCAGCTTCTCACCGACAAACTCTGGAAACACCATATATTTT | CASSFSPTNSGNTIYF
TRBJ1-2 | TRBV29-1 | NA | NA | TGCAGCGTTGAGGTGGTGGGGGGGTATGGCTACACCTTC | CSVEVVGGYGYTF
TRBJ2-7 | TRBV3-1/TRBV3-2 | NA | NA | TGTGCCAGCAGCCAAGATCGCATTAGCTCCTACGAGCAGTACTTC | CASSQDRISSYEQYF
TRBJ1-1 | TRBV6-5 | TRBD1 | NA | TGTGCCAGCAGGGGTTCAGGGGGCTGGAACACTGAAGCTTTCTTT | CASRGSGGWNTEAFF
TRBJ1-1 | TRBV20-1 | TRBD1 | NA | TGCAGTGCTAGTCAGGGGGCGAAGGGTGAAGCTTTCTTT | CSASQGAKGEAFF
TRBJ1-2 | TRBV5-6 | NA | NA | TGTGCCAGCAGCTTGTCCCTGGGTACAGTCGGCTACGGCTACACCTTC | CASSLSLGTVGYGYTF
TRBJ2-4 | TRBV7-2 | TRBD2 | NA | TGTGCCAGCAGCCCTCGGACTAGCGGGAGCCCTAAAAACATTCAGTACTTC | CASSPRTSGSPKNIQYF
TRBJ2-5 | TRBV7-8 | NA | NA | TGTGCCAGCACCTTCCTACGGGGATCGGGCCAAGAGACCCAGTACTTC | CASTFLRGSGQETQYF
TRBJ2-1 | TRBV7-2 | NA | NA | TGTGCCAGCAGCTTGGGTCTGGGAGGGCAGTTCTTC | CASSLGLGGQFF
TRBJ1-5 | TRBV6-1 | TRBD1 | NA | TGTGCCAGCAGTGACCGAACAGGGGACTACAATCAGCCCCAGCATTTT | CASSDRTGDYNQPQHF
TRBJ1-2 | TRBV9 | TRBD1 | once | TGTGCCAGCAGCGTAGACCCGGGGACAGTCTATGGCTACACCTTC | CASSVDPGTVYGYTF
TRBJ1-1 | TRBV7-9 | NA | NA | TGTGCCAGCAGCTTAATCCTCGAAGCTTTCTTT | CASSLILEAFF
TRBJ1-2 | TRBV18 | TRBD1 | NA | TGTGCCAGCTCACCAAAGGGGACAGGGGGAGGCTACACCTTC | CASSPKGTGGGYTF
TRBJ2-3 | TRBV7-6 | NA | NA | TGTGCCAGCAAGGGGTACGTCGGCACAGATACGCAGTATTTT | CASKGYVGTDTQYF